Following are 24 T cell receptor beta chains from one sample sequenced in a study of sequential checkpoint blockade in melanoma. Noted treatment: randomized to nivolumab then ipilimumab (arm A) or the reverse (arm B). Here immunoSEQ multiplex PCR was the method, and the copy in TCRdb shows in-frame clones only, minus some. The data contain more than 3,000 clones, 20% to 25% of them singletons. Source: tumor tissue (inferred from file names), taken from a patient given nivolumab and ipilimumab in sequence. All receptors derive from a human donor with melanoma.

This clone was detected a few times. The chain is built from TRBV6-8 and TRBJ1-3; D not certain. Germline CDR1 is MNHGY and CDR2 is SAAAGT. V shed 5 bases and J shed 0 bases, with 14 bases lying between them. The CDR3 runs to 16 residues. This CDR3 is CASSDLQSSSGNTIYF. The CDR3 nucleotides read TGTGCCAGCAGTGACCTACAGTCTAGCTCTGGAAACACCATATATTTT.

The J gene is TRBJ1-4, the V gene TRBV6-8, with TRBD1 matching 11 bases. CDR1 is MNHGY and CDR2 is SAAAGT in the germline V gene. After removal of 5 bases from V and 7 bases from J, the junction contained 6 bases not matched to a gene. The CDR3 has 15 residues. CDR3 DNA: TGTGCCAGCAGTGGACAGGGGGCCGTCGGTGAAAAACTGTTTTTT. Translating it yields CASSGQGAVGEKLFF.

By frequency in the sample, this clone is medium-sized. At least one base is unread or ambiguous, so its residue appears as X. The sample carries other DNA sequences with the same CDR3. The J gene is TRBJ2-5, the V gene TRBV6-8; D unresolved. The CDR3 is made up of 12 amino acids. The germline V gene has CDR1 MNHGY and CDR2 SAAAGT. V lost 5 bases and J lost 5, with 9 bases in between. CDR3 nucleotide sequence: TGTGCCAGCAGTCCCGGSGAGGAGACCCAGTACTTC. Protein: CASSPXEETQYF. The CDR3 in its entirety is CASSPGEETQYF.

V is TRBV6-8 and J is TRBJ2-7; 7 bases match TRBD1. The CDR3 has 17 residues. Trimming at V came to 0 bases and at J to 2 bases, leaving 10 bases not matched to a gene. Germline V lookup: CDR1 MNHGY, CDR2 SAAAGT. The CDR3 loop is CASSYSGGAIIPYEQYF. CDR3 in DNA: TGTGCCAGCAGTTACTCAGGGGGCGCGATCATTCCCTACGAGCAGTACTTC.

The chain links TRBV19 to TRBJ2-7; TRBD1 aligns across 8 bases. The ends lost 0 bases at V and 1 base at J; junction bases unmatched: 11. There are 18 residues in the CDR3. Germline CDR1 and CDR2: LNHDA and SQIVND (reference sequence). The CDR3 nucleotides read TGTGCCAGTAGTATAGACCGACCCGGACAGGGTAGGTCCTACGAGCAGTACTTC. As protein: CASSIDRPGQGRSYEQYF.

This clone has a count of ten or more. V gene TRBV11-3 combines with J gene TRBJ2-5, with 8 bases fitting TRBD2. This CDR3 region has 15 residues. Trimming cost V 5 bases and J 9 bases; bases outside gene matches: 14. Germline values: CDR1 SGHNT, CDR2 YENEEA. CDR3: CASSPDSGVIWAQYF. The CDR3 DNA sequence: TGTGCCAGCAGCCCAGATAGCGGGGTAATCTGGGCCCAGTACTTC.

This clone was found many times. J is TRBJ2-1 and V is TRBV11-3, with D perhaps assigned TRBD1 or TRBD2 (5 bases each). V dropped 3 bases and J dropped 6 bases, with 18 bases sitting between them. CDR1 and CDR2 from the germline V gene are SGHNT and YENEEA. CDR3 length: 16 amino acids. The CDR3 DNA reads as TGTGCCAGCAGCTTGGCCGGCAGGGCCGGAGGCAATGAGCAGTTCTTC. Its protein is CASSLAGRAGGNEQFF. The variable domain in full, with the rest retrieved from reference TRBV11-3 and TRBJ2-1, is EAGVVQSPRYKIIEKKQPVAFWCNPISGHNTLYWYLQNLGQGPELLIRYENEEAVDDSQLPKDRFSAERLKGVDSTLKIQPAELGDSAVYLCASSLAGRAGGNEQFFGPGTRLTVL.

The chain employs TRBV19 and TRBJ2-5, with a tentative D call TRBD1 (5 bases). This CDR3 has 15 residues. V was trimmed by 0 bases and J by 1 base, leaving 9 bases between them. Germline CDR1 reads LNHDA; CDR2 reads SQIVND (reference sequence). The CDR3 region has the DNA TGTGCCAGTAGTATAGATCTCGACAGCCAAGAGACCCAGTACTTC. Its protein is CASSIDLDSQETQYF.

The chain employs TRBV29-1 and TRBJ2-5, with D possibly TRBD1 on 5 matching bases. The CDR3 sequence is 13 residues long. Germline V gives CDR1 SQVTM, CDR2 ANQGSEA. Trimming removed 3 bases from V and 1 base from J, with 9 bases in between. The CDR3 sequence: CSVERQSQETQYF. Here the CDR3 DNA reads TGCAGCGTTGAGAGACAGTCCCAAGAGACCCAGTACTTC.

This clone was detected only once. The V gene is TRBV29-1, the J gene TRBJ2-5; TRBD1 aligns across 7 bases. Germline V gene lookup returns CDR1 SQVTM and CDR2 ANQGSEA. The CDR3 runs 13 residues. The V segment lost 2 bases and the J segment 1 base; nucleotides outside the gene matches: 1. The CDR3 region has the DNA TGCAGCGTTGAATGGGACAGCCAAGAGACCCAGTACTTC. Translation: CSVEWDSQETQYF.

There are many counts of this clone. This sequence joins TRBV11-3 and TRBJ2-7, with 9 bases matching TRBD1. The J segment lost 3 bases and the V segment lost 3 bases, leaving 6 bases of the junction unmatched. The germline V gene encodes CDR1 SGHNT and CDR2 YENEEA. This CDR3 has 15 amino acids. The CDR3 DNA reads TGTGCCAGCAGCTTCTCCGGGACAGGGCACTACGAGCAGTACTTC. This codes for CASSFSGTGHYEQYF.

DNA for the CDR3: TGTGCCAGCTCACCAGTTGTAGGGGAAACTGAAGCTTTCTTT. Translating it yields CASSPVVGETEAFF. The chain employs TRBV18 and TRBJ1-1; tentative D call: TRBD1 (5 bases). V was pared by 2 bases and J by 5 bases, with 12 bases between. Germline CDR1 is KGHSH and CDR2 is LQKENI. The CDR3 runs 14 residues.

The rearrangement links TRBV25-1 to TRBJ2-7; 16 bases align to TRBD2. The CDR3 length is 18 residues. Germline V lookup: CDR1 MGHDK, CDR2 SYGVNS. Germline trimming cut 3 bases from V and 3 bases from J; bases unmatched to any gene: 8. CDR3 amino acids: CASSDEGLAGGTYYEQYF. CDR3 nucleotide sequence: TGTGCCAGCAGTGACGAGGGACTAGCGGGGGGGACATACTACGAGCAGTACTTC.

This clone has a handful of counts. The chain joins TRBV11-3 to TRBJ2-3, with D maybe TRBD2 (7 bases). Between the trimmed V and J ends, which lost 8 bases and 0 bases, there was a span of 15 bases. The CDR3 runs 15 residues. Germline V CDR1 and CDR2: SGHNT, YENEEA. The CDR3 reads CASLKGGTSTDTQYF. In DNA, the CDR3 is TGTGCCAGCCTAAAGGGGGGGACTAGCACAGATACGCAGTATTTT.

By sample fraction, this clone is medium-sized. The V call is TRBV12-2, the J call TRBJ1-1. TRBV12-2 is an annotated pseudogene. This CDR3 has 14 amino acids. For the CDR3, the DNA is TGTGCCACCTACACGGGGGGCGGAGGCACTGAAGCTTTCTTT. It yields the protein CATYTGGGGTEAFF.

CDR3 nucleotides: TGTGCCAGCAGCCCGCGTGTCGCGGGGGGAGAGACCCAGTACTTC. This gives the protein CASSPRVAGGETQYF. The chain uses TRBV11-3 and TRBJ2-5; 8 bases are shared with TRBD2. The CDR3 loop spans 15 amino acids. Per germline, CDR1 SGHNT and CDR2 YENEEA. Trimming took 5 bases from V and 4 from J; bases not matched to a gene: 9.

This clone was seen a few times. The chain has TRBV30 and TRBJ1-3, with a weak D call TRBD1 (6 bases). CDR3 length equals 13 residues. Trimming cost V 2 bases and J 5 bases, with 10 bases left between them. CDR1 and CDR2 from the germline V gene are GTSNPN and SVGIG (reference sequence). DNA of the CDR3: TGTGCCTGGAGTCAAGGACAGCGAAACACCATATATTTT. Protein: CAWSQGQRNTIYF.

This rearrangement joins TRBV6-8 to TRBJ2-7; D remains unclear. CDR1 MNHGY and CDR2 SAAAGT come from the germline V gene. V was shortened by 2 bases and J by 6 bases, with 11 bases between the two germline ends. The CDR3 totals 13 residues. The CDR3 loop is CASSYGPEREQYF. For the CDR3, the DNA is TGTGCCAGCAGTTACGGACCAGAACGCGAGCAGTACTTC.

Within the sample, this clone is large (0.1 to 1%). The chain links TRBV5-1 to TRBJ1-5, with D possibly TRBD1 on 5 matching bases. Germline CDR1 reads SGHRS; CDR2 reads YFSETQ. The CDR3 length is 15 residues. Trimming pared 4 bases from V and 3 bases from J, leaving 14 bases between. The CDR3 loop reads CASSRGPGDNQPQHF. The CDR3 DNA reads as TGCGCCAGCAGCAGGGGTCCCGGGGACAATCAGCCCCAGCATTTT. Using reference TRBV5-1 and TRBJ1-5 for the parts outside the CDR3, the full variable domain is KAGVTQTPRYLIKTRGQQVTLSCSPISGHRSVSWYQQTPGQGLQFLFEYFSETQRNKGNFPGRFSGRQFSNSRSEMNVSTLELGDSALYLCASSRGPGDNQPQHFGDGTRLSIL.

The rearrangement links TRBV19 to TRBJ2-6; no clear D gene. There are 13 residues in the CDR3. The germline V and J ends were trimmed by 7 bases and 3 bases, with 7 bases remaining between them. Germline CDR1 is LNHDA and CDR2 is SQIVND (reference sequence). This chain's CDR3 is CASNWGGANVLTF. In nucleotides, the CDR3 is TGTGCCAGTAATTGGGGTGGGGCCAACGTCCTGACTTTC.

This chain links TRBV6-8 with TRBJ1-2; TRBD1 aligns across 10 bases. From germline, CDR1 is MNHGY and CDR2 SAAAGT. Germline trimming cut 6 bases from V and 3 bases from J; bases unmatched to any gene: 13. CDR3 size: 17 residues. CDR3 loop: CASSQGGTGVWDYGYTF. The CDR3 DNA reads as TGTGCCAGCAGCCAAGGAGGGACAGGGGTTTGGGACTATGGCTACACCTTC.

The chain recombines TRBV9 with TRBJ2-3, with 13 bases identical to TRBD2. Germline-derived CDR1 and CDR2 are SGDLS and YYNGEE. The CDR3 loop spans 15 amino acids. V gave up 3 bases and J gave up 5 bases; unmatched junction bases: 3. CDR3 nucleotides: TGTGCCAGCAGCGACGGGACTAGCGGGATAGATACGCAGTATTTT. It codes for CASSDGTSGIDTQYF.

The rearrangement links TRBV28 to TRBJ2-3; 10 positions match TRBD1. This CDR3 comprises 16 residues. The V gene end was trimmed by 5 bases and the J gene end by 3 bases; junction bases not matched to a gene: 8. Per germline, CDR1 MDHEN and CDR2 SYDVKM. The CDR3: CASSRRRTGGTDTQYF. The CDR3, as DNA: TGTGCCAGCAGTCGTAGACGGACAGGGGGAACAGATACGCAGTATTTT.

V gene TRBV6-8 combines with J gene TRBJ2-7; 8 nucleotides align to TRBD2. CDR1 MNHGY and CDR2 SAAAGT come from the germline V gene. With V trimmed by 10 bases and J by 6 bases, 11 bases remained unmatched. The CDR3 consists of 13 residues. The CDR3 nucleotides are TGTGCCACCGTAGCGGGGCCCGCCGGCGAGCAGTACTTC. It translates to CATVAGPAGEQYF.